The present T cell receptor beta chain was sequenced within a study of blood T cell repertoires in COVID-19. Across the study: COVID-19 samples, acute and convalescent, were from the United States, Italy and Spain. Sources were T cells, B-cell-depleted T cells, or PBMCs; the material itself was cDNA or gDNA.

Looked up from germline, CDR1 is MNHEY and CDR2 is SMNVEV (reference sequence). This CDR3 region has 14 residues. Trimming left V 2 bases short and J 3 bases short, with 10 bases between. As originally analysed: Estimates of nucleated cell counts were drawn from the amplification of reference gene primers. Sequencing was performed with immunoSEQ multiplex PCR; in TCRdb, only in-frame clones are kept and a portion is missing. V and J calls and clone size are as listed in that table; D and trimming were resolved from the DNA. This table has about 25,000 clones, about 88% appearing once. This receptor was identified in a man between 65 and 85 years old with acute or convalescent COVID-19. The chain carries TRBV27 and TRBJ1-1; D is possibly TRBD1 (5 bases). What was sequenced was peripheral blood. The CDR3 loop reads CASSLTGSDTEAFF. The CDR3 nucleotides read TGTGCCAGCAGTTTAACAGGATCGGACACTGAAGCTTTCTTT.